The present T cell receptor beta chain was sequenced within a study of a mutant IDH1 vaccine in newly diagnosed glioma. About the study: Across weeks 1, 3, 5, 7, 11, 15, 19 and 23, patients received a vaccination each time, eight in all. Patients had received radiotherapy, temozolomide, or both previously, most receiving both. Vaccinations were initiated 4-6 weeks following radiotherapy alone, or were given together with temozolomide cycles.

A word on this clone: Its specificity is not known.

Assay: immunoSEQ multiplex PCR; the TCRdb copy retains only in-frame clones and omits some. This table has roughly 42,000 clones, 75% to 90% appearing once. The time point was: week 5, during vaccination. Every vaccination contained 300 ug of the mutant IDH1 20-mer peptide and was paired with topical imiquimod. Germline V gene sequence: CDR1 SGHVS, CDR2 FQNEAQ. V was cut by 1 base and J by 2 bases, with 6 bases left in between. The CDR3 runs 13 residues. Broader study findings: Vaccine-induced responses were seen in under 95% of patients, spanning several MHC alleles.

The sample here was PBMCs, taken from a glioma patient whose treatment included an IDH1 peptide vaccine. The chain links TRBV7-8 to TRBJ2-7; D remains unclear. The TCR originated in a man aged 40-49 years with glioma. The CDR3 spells CASSLDRTYEQYF. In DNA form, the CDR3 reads TGTGCCAGCAGCTTAGACAGAACCTACGAGCAGTACTTC.